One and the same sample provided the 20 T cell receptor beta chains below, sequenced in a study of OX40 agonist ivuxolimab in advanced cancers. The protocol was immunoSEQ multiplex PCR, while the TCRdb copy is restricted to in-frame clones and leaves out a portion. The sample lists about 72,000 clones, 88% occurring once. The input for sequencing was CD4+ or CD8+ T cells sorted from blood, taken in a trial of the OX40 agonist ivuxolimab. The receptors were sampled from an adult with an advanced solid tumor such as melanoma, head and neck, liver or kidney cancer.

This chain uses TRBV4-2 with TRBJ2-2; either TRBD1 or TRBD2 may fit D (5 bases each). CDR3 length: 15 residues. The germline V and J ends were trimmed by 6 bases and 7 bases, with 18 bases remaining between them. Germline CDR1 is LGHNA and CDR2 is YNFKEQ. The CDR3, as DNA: TGTGCCAGCAGGATGGGGCAAGGCCGGGACGGGGAGCTGTTTTTT. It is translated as CASRMGQGRDGELFF.

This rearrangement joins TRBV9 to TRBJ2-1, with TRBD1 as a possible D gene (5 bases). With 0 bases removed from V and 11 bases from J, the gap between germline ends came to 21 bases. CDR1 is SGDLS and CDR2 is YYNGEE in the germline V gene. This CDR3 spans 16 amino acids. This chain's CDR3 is CASSVEGGAGLGKQFF. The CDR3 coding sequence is TGTGCCAGCAGCGTAGAAGGTGGGGCAGGGCTGGGTAAGCAGTTCTTC.

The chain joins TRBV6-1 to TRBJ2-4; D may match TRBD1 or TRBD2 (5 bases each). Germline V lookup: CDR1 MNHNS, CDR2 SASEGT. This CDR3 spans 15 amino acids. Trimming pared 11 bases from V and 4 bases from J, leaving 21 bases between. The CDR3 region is CACDLGTRKKNIQYF. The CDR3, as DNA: TGTGCCTGCGATCTGGGGACCCGTAAGAAAAACATTCAGTACTTC.

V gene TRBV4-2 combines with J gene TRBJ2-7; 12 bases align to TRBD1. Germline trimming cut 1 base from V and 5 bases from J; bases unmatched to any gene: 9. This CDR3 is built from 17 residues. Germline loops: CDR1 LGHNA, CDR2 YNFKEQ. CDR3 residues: CASSQVVRGTGGNEQYF. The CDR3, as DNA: TGTGCCAGCAGCCAAGTGGTTAGAGGGACAGGGGGCAACGAGCAGTACTTC.

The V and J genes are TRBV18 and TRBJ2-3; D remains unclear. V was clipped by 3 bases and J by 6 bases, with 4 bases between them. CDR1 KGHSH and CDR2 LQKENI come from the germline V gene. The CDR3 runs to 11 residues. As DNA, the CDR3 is TGTGCCAGCTCACCTTACGATACGCAGTATTTT. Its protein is CASSPYDTQYF.

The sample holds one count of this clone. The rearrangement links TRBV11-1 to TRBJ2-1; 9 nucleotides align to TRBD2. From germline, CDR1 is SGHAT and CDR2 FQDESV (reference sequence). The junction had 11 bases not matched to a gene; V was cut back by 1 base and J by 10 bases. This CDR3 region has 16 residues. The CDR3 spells CASSLGGLAPLWEQFF. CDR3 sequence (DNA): TGTGCCAGCAGCTTAGGGGGACTAGCTCCCCTTTGGGAGCAGTTCTTC.

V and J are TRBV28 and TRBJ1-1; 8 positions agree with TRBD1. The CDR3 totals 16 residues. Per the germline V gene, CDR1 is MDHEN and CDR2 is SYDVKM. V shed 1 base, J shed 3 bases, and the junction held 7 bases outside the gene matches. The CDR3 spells CASSLSAGGGYTEAFF. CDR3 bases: TGTGCCAGCAGTTTATCGGCAGGGGGCGGGTACACTGAAGCTTTCTTT.

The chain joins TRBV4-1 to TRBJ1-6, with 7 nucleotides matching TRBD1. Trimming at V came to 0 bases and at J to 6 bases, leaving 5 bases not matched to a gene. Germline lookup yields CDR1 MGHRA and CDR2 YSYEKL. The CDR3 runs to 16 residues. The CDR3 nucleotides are TGCGCCAGCAGCCAAGAAAAGGCAGGGGGTAATTCACCCCTCCACTTT. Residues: CASSQEKAGGNSPLHF.

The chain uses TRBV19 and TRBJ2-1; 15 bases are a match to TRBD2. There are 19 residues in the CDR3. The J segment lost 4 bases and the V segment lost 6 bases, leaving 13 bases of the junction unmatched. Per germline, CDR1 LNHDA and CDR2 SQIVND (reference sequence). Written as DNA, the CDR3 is TGTGCCAGTAGAGGGACTAGCGGGGGGCTTCCGTCCCTTTACAATGAGCAGTTCTTC. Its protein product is CASRGTSGGLPSLYNEQFF.

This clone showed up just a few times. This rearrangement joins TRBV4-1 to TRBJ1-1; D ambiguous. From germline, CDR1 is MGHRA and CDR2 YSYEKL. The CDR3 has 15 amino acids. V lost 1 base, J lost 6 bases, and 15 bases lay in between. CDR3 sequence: CASSQAPLRWAEAFF. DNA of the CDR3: TGCGCCAGCAGCCAAGCTCCCCTGCGATGGGCTGAAGCTTTCTTT.

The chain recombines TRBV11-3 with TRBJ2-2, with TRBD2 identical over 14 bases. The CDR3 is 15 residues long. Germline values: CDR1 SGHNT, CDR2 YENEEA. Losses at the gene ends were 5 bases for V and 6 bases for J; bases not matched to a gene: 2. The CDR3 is CASSQTSGRAGELFF. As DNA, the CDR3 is TGTGCCAGCAGCCAGACTAGCGGGAGGGCCGGGGAGCTGTTTTTT.

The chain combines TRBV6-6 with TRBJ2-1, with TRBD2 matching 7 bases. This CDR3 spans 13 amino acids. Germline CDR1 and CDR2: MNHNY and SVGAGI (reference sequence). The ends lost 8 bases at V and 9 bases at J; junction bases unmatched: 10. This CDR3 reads CASGLAGAGEQFF. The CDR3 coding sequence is TGTGCCAGCGGTTTGGCGGGAGCGGGTGAGCAGTTCTTC.

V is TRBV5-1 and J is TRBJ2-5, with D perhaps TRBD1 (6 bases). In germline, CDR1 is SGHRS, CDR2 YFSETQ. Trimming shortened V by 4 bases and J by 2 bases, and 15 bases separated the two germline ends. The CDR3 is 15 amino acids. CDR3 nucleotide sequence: TGCGCCAGCAGCCTAGACTTGGACAGACAAGAGACCCAGTACTTC. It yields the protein CASSLDLDRQETQYF.

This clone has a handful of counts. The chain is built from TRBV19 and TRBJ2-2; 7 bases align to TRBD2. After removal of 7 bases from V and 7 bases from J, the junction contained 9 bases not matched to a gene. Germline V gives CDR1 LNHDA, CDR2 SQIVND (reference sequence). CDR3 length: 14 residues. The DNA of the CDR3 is TGTGCCAGTACGGCGGGAGTGGGTGGCGGGGAGCTGTTTTTT. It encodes CASTAGVGGGELFF.

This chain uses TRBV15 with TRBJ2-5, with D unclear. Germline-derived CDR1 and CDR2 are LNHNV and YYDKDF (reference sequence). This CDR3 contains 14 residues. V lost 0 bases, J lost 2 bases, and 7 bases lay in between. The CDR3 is CATSRDLGQETQYF. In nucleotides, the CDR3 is TGTGCCACCAGCAGAGATCTCGGTCAAGAGACCCAGTACTTC.

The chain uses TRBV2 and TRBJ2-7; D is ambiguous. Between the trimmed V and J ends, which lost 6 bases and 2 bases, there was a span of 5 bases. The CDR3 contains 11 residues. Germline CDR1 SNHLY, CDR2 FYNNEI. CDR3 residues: CASSFTYEQYF. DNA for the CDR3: TGTGCCAGCAGCTTCACCTACGAGCAGTACTTC. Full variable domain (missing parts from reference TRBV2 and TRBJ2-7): EPEVTQTPSHQVTQMGQEVILRCVPISNHLYFYWYRQILGQKVEFLVSFYNNEISEKSEIFDDQFSVERPDGSNFTLKIRSTKLEDSAMYFCASSFTYEQYFGPGTRLTVT.

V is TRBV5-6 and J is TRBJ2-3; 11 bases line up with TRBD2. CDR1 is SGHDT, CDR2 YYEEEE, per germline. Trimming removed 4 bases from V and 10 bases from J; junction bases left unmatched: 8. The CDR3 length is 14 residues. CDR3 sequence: CASSTVAGGSSQYF. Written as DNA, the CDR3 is TGTGCCAGCAGCACCGTAGCGGGAGGGAGTTCGCAGTATTTT.

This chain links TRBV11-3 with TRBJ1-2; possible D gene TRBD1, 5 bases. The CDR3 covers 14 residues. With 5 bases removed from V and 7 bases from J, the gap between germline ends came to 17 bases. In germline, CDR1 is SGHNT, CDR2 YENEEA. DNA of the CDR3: TGTGCCAGCAGCCTCCATGGGCAGGGAGGTGGCTACACCTTC. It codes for CASSLHGQGGGYTF.

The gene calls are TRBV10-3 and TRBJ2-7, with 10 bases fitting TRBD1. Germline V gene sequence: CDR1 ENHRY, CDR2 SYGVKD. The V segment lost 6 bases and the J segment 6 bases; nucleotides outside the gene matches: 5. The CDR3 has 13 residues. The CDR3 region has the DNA TGTGCCATCAGAAGGGACAGGGGTTCCGAGCAGTACTTC. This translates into CAIRRDRGSEQYF.

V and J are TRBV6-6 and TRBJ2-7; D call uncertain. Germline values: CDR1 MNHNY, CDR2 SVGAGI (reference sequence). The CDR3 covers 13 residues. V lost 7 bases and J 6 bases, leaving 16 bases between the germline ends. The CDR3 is CASTRSSGSEQYF. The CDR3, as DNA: TGTGCCAGCACCCGGAGCTCCGGTAGCGAGCAGTACTTC.